This T cell receptor (beta chain) is drawn from a study of early T cells in non-severe SARS-CoV-2 infection. Via MiXCR, TCRdb re-called the 5' RACE reads, giving one row per CDR3 protein. The table lists roughly 50,000 distinct CDR3 sequences, around 8% of them singletons. The germline V and J ends were trimmed by 2 bases and 4 bases, with 3 bases remaining between them. Germline V gene sequence: CDR1 MNHEY, CDR2 SVGEGT. The CDR3 extends over 12 amino acids. Input material: whole blood. The chain links TRBV6-2 or TRBV6-3 to TRBJ2-1; D is unclear. The sequence derives from an adult who was a healthcare worker with PCR-confirmed SARS-CoV-2 infection or an uninfected control (not recorded which). The CDR3 here is CASSYSYNEQFF. The CDR3 DNA follows: TGTGCCAGCAGTTACAGTTACAATGAGCAGTTCTTC.